The 23 T cell receptor beta chains below were found in one sample sequenced in a study of cytomegalovirus exposure and HLA in healthy donors (TCRdb year 2017). Library preparation was by the immunoSEQ multiplex PCR assay. For the multiplex PCR, a mixture combining 60 forward primers for TCR Vbeta segments and 13 reverse primers for TCR Jbeta segments was used. TCRdb retrieved this table from immuneACCESS and kept in-frame rearrangements only. Not all clones are present; in checked studies, unresolved V genes account for under half, and no reason is known for the remainder. This sample has roughly 50,000 clones in its table, and about 81% of those were observed once. The ten top clones hold about 6.8% of the sample. Sequencing was done on a sample of PBMCs. The receptors stem from a young man in good health and CMV-seropositive.

V is TRBV4-1 and J is TRBJ2-7, with D possibly being TRBD2 (7 bases). This CDR3 region has 16 residues. Germline assignment: CDR1 MGHRA and CDR2 YSYEKL. Trimming stripped 4 bases from V and 4 bases from J, with 20 bases between. The CDR3 sequence is CASSLAWGGVVYEQYF. The CDR3 DNA follows: TGCGCCAGCAGCCTCGCGTGGGGGGGCGTAGTGTACGAGCAGTACTTC.

This clone was found a few times. V gene TRBV6-6 combines with J gene TRBJ1-5, with D maybe TRBD1 (5 bases). The CDR3 is 13 residues long. Trimming stripped 6 bases from V and 5 bases from J, with 11 bases between. Per germline, CDR1 MNHNY and CDR2 SVGAGI (reference sequence). For the CDR3, the DNA is TGTGCCAGCAGCCTCTCGGGGGATCAGCCCCAGCATTTT. Translated, it gives CASSLSGDQPQHF.

The CDR3 region has the DNA TGTGCCAGCAGCTCAGAAGGACTAGCGGGGGGGAGGTACCAAGAGACCCAGTACTTC. Amino acids: CASSSEGLAGGRYQETQYF. The chain links TRBV7-2 to TRBJ2-5; 15 bases match TRBD2. The CDR3 consists of 19 residues. Germline values: CDR1 SGHTA, CDR2 FQGNSA. V lost 4 bases, J lost 0 bases, and 9 bases stayed unmatched.

The chain uses TRBV7-9 and TRBJ2-3; no firm D call. CDR3 length equals 14 residues. The germline V and J ends were trimmed by 4 bases and 5 bases, with 13 bases remaining between them. From germline, CDR1 is SEHNR and CDR2 FQNEAQ (reference sequence). This chain's CDR3 is CASSSVRSGDTQYF. CDR3 coding DNA: TGTGCCAGCAGCTCGGTCCGGTCGGGAGATACGCAGTATTTT. The variable domain in full, completed from reference TRBV7-9 and TRBJ2-3, reads DTGVSQNPRHKITKRGQNVTFRCDPISEHNRLYWYRQTLGQGPEFLTYFQNEAQLEKSRLLSDRFSAERPKGSFSTLEIQRTEQGDSAMYLCASSSVRSGDTQYFGPGTRLTVL.

V gene TRBV6-6 combines with J gene TRBJ2-5; D perhaps matches TRBD2 (5 bases). V lost 0 bases, J lost 4 bases, and 12 bases lay in between. The germline CDR1 and CDR2 sequences are MNHNY and SVGAGI (reference sequence). The CDR3 consists of 15 residues. The CDR3 bases are TGTGCCAGCAGTTACTCGAGAGGGCTTGGAGAGACCCAGTACTTC. Protein: CASSYSRGLGETQYF.

This chain links TRBV7-6 with TRBJ2-7; TRBD1 matches 7 bases. The CDR3 is made up of 13 amino acids. The germline V gene has CDR1 SGHVS and CDR2 FNYEAQ. J gave up 6 bases and V 3 bases, and 5 bases lay outside the gene matches. The CDR3 here is CASSFDRVGEQYF. CDR3 coding DNA: TGTGCCAGCAGCTTTGACAGGGTCGGCGAGCAGTACTTC. Full variable domain (remainder filled in from reference TRBV7-6 and TRBJ2-7): GAGVSQSPRYKVTKRGQDVALRCDPISGHVSLYWYRQALGQGPEFLTYFNYEAQQDKSGLPNDRFSAERPEGSISTLTIQRTEQRDSAMYRCASSFDRVGEQYFGPGTRLTVT.

The chain couples TRBV30 to TRBJ1-6; D is unclear. The CDR3 is made up of 14 amino acids. With 6 bases removed from V and 3 bases from J, the gap between germline ends came to 12 bases. Germline V gene lookup returns CDR1 GTSNPN and CDR2 SVGIG (reference sequence). The DNA for the CDR3 is TGTGCCTGCCCCACTGGGCTCTATAATTCACCCCTCCACTTT. As protein: CACPTGLYNSPLHF. Supplemented by reference TRBV30 and TRBJ1-6, the full variable domain reads SQTIHQWPATLVQPVGSPLSLECTVEGTSNPNLYWYRQAAGRGLQLLFYSVGIGQISSEVPQNLSASRPQDRQFILSSKKLLLSDSGFYLCACPTGLYNSPLHFGNGTRLTVT.

The J gene is TRBJ1-4, the V gene TRBV6-5; D perhaps matches TRBD1 (6 bases). This CDR3 contains 14 residues. V lost 6 bases, J lost 3 bases, and 11 bases lay in between. Germline V gives CDR1 MNHEY, CDR2 SVGAGI. CDR3 sequence (DNA): TGTGCCAGCAGCCCTGGACAGCCTAATGAAAAACTGTTTTTT. It encodes CASSPGQPNEKLFF.

Written as DNA, the CDR3 is TGCGCCAGCAGCCAAGACAGGGCCAATCAGCCCCAGCATTTT. Translating gives CASSQDRANQPQHF. The chain recombines TRBV4-3 with TRBJ1-5; maybe TRBD1 (5 bases). Trimming cost V 0 bases and J 3 bases, with 6 bases left between them. CDR3 length: 14 amino acids. CDR1 is LGHNA, CDR2 YSLEER, per germline.

The chain couples TRBV19 to TRBJ1-5; 10 nucleotides match TRBD1. The CDR3 is 16 residues long. The germline V gene has CDR1 LNHDA and CDR2 SQIVND (reference sequence). J was trimmed by 2 bases and V by 6 bases; bases with no gene match: 7. The DNA for the CDR3 is TGTGCCAGTAGCTCAATCGGGACAGGGGGCAATCAGCCCCAGCATTTT. This codes for CASSSIGTGGNQPQHF.

The chain combines TRBV1 with TRBJ2-7; the table's D call of TRBD1 was not tested on the DNA. TRBV1 is noted as a pseudogene. CDR3 length: 16 residues. CDR3 coding DNA: TGCACCAGCAGCCAAGATCATGGCAGGGGGCCAGGCGAGCAGTACTTC. Translating gives CTSSQDHGRGPGEQYF.

The chain uses TRBV6-5 and TRBJ2-5, with D perhaps TRBD1 (6 bases). This CDR3 region has 13 residues. Between the trimmed V and J ends, which lost 5 bases and 10 bases, there was a span of 17 bases. Germline V CDR1 and CDR2: MNHEY, SVGAGI. CDR3 sequence: CASSPTGEGGQYF. CDR3 in DNA: TGTGCCAGCAGTCCTACAGGAGAAGGGGGCCAGTACTTC.

This clone was seen a single time. This chain links TRBV7-2 with TRBJ1-4; 9 bases align to TRBD1. J lost 8 bases, V lost 3 bases, and 7 bases had no gene match. Germline CDR1 SGHTA, CDR2 FQGNSA. The CDR3 spans 15 residues. The CDR3 protein is CASSFYGTGNEKLFF. In DNA form, the CDR3 reads TGTGCCAGCAGCTTTTACGGGACAGGGAACGAAAAACTGTTTTTT.

The rearrangement uses TRBV30 and TRBJ1-1; TRBD1 is a possible D gene (6 bases). The CDR3 runs to 17 residues. V was shortened by 3 bases and J by 1 base, with 21 bases between the two germline ends. Per germline, CDR1 GTSNPN and CDR2 SVGIG (reference sequence). CDR3 bases: TGTGCCTGGAGGGGGGGGATAGGTGGACAGACGAACACTGAAGCTTTCTTT. It codes for CAWRGGIGGQTNTEAFF.

On this clone: The same CDR3 also results from other DNA sequences found in this sample. The chain couples TRBV27 to TRBJ2-7; 7 nucleotides agree with TRBD2. The CDR3 length is 11 residues. CDR1 and CDR2 (germline): MNHEY, SMNVEV (reference sequence). V gave up 6 bases and J gave up 10 bases; unmatched junction bases: 6. The CDR3 loop is CASRKGRGQYF. In nucleotides, the CDR3 is TGTGCCAGCAGGAAAGGGAGGGGACAGTACTTC.

The V gene is TRBV28, the J gene TRBJ2-2; TRBD1 matches at 7 bases. Trimming cost V 6 bases and J 5 bases; bases outside gene matches: 6. Germline assignment: CDR1 MDHEN and CDR2 SYDVKM. The CDR3 length is 14 residues. CDR3 nucleotides: TGTGCCAGCAGCACCGCAGGGGGAACCGGGGAGCTGTTTTTT. Translating it yields CASSTAGGTGELFF.

This chain joins TRBV9 and TRBJ2-1; 10 bases are shared with TRBD1. With 0 bases clipped from V and 4 bases from J, the junction kept 1 base outside the gene matches. This CDR3 is 15 amino acids long. CDR1 and CDR2 from the germline V gene are SGDLS and YYNGEE. The CDR3 is CASSVGQGAYNEQFF. CDR3 nucleotides: TGTGCCAGCAGCGTAGGACAGGGGGCTTACAATGAGCAGTTCTTC.

The rearrangement links TRBV7-2 to TRBJ1-6, with TRBD1 matching over 7 bases. This CDR3 is built from 16 residues. Trimming cost V 1 base and J 6 bases; bases outside gene matches: 6. CDR1 and CDR2 (germline): SGHTA, FQGNSA. The CDR3: CASSLGGGAGNSPLHF. The CDR3 DNA reads TGTGCCAGCAGCTTAGGAGGGGGCGCGGGTAATTCACCCCTCCACTTT.

This clone was counted only a few times. The gene calls are TRBV2 and TRBJ1-3; perhaps TRBD1 as D (6 bases). The germline V gene encodes CDR1 SNHLY and CDR2 FYNNEI. The CDR3 loop spans 17 amino acids. Trimming took off 7 bases at V and 0 bases at J, with 19 bases between the two ends. In DNA form, the CDR3 reads TGTGCCAGCACCTTACAGTTGGGGGCGAGCTCTGGAAACACCATATATTTT. This encodes CASTLQLGASSGNTIYF.

On this clone itself: Other DNA variants within this sample encode the same CDR3. The genes are TRBV7-2 and TRBJ2-7, with no clear D. The CDR3 totals 12 residues. Germline V gene lookup returns CDR1 SGHTA and CDR2 FQGNSA. Trimming cost V 3 bases and J 0 bases, with 3 bases left between them. The DNA for the CDR3 is TGTGCCAGCAGCTTGAGCTCCTACGAGCAGTACTTC. Protein product: CASSLSSYEQYF.

A remark on this clone: The junction shows a germline mismatch at one end, possibly a read error. The CDR3 loop is CASSSGLAETKHF. As DNA, the CDR3 is TGTGCCAGCAGTTCGGGACTAGCAGAAACGAAGCACTTC. The V call is TRBV27, the J call TRBJ2-5; 9 bases fit TRBD2. The V gene's germline CDR1 is MNHEY and CDR2 SMNVEV (reference sequence). There are 13 residues in the CDR3.

V gene TRBV5-1 combines with J gene TRBJ2-3, with D possibly TRBD1 on 5 matching bases. Per the germline V gene, CDR1 is SGHRS and CDR2 is YFSETQ. Trimming removed 1 base from V and 5 bases from J, with 11 bases in between. The CDR3 totals 14 residues. The CDR3 here is CASSLLQGRDTQYF. The CDR3 DNA reads as TGCGCCAGCAGCTTGTTGCAGGGTCGAGATACGCAGTATTTT.

V is TRBV5-1 and J is TRBJ2-3, with a tentative D call TRBD2 (5 bases). Germline-derived CDR1 and CDR2 are SGHRS and YFSETQ. The CDR3 extends over 16 amino acids. The ends were cut back, 0 bases at V and 2 bases at J, with 13 bases in the middle. CDR3 sequence reads: CASSLGQWTYTDTQYF. The CDR3 bases are TGCGCCAGCAGCTTGGGTCAGTGGACTTACACAGATACGCAGTATTTT.